These 20 T cell receptor beta chains came from one sample sequenced in a study of OX40 agonist ivuxolimab in advanced cancers. Repertoires were generated with immunoSEQ multiplex PCR, while TCRdb's copy carries only in-frame clones and drops some. The data show about 100,000 clones, roughly 89% seen once. This specimen consisted of CD4+ or CD8+ T cells sorted from blood, obtained in a trial of the OX40 agonist ivuxolimab. These receptors all come from an adult with an advanced solid tumor such as melanoma, head and neck, liver or kidney cancer.

The J gene is TRBJ1-2, the V gene TRBV29-1, with 9 nucleotides matching TRBD1. J lost 8 bases, V lost 6 bases, and 13 bases had no gene match. This CDR3 spans 14 amino acids. Per the germline V gene, CDR1 is SQVTM and CDR2 is ANQGSEA. CDR3 DNA sequence: TGCAGCGTGGGGTCCGGGACAGGGAGTGAAGGCTACACCTTC. It yields the protein CSVGSGTGSEGYTF.

The chain uses TRBV5-4 and TRBJ1-2; D not certain. The germline V gene has CDR1 SGHNT and CDR2 YYREEE (reference sequence). The CDR3 length is 15 residues. V lost 4 bases and J lost 4, with 17 bases in between. Here the CDR3 DNA reads TGTGCCAGCAGCCCACGGGTGGGTGCAAGCTATGGCTACACCTTC. Translating it yields CASSPRVGASYGYTF. Supplemented by reference TRBV5-4 and TRBJ1-2, the full variable domain reads ETGVTQSPTHLIKTRGQQVTLRCSSQSGHNTVSWYQQALGQGPQFIFQYYREEENGRGNFPPRFSGLQFPNYSSELNVNALELDDSALYLCASSPRVGASYGYTFGSGTRLTVV.

Only a few counts were recorded for this clone. This chain uses TRBV10-1 with TRBJ2-1; D not certain. V lost 4 bases and J 13 bases, leaving 11 bases between the germline ends. CDR3 length: 11 residues. From germline, CDR1 is WNHNN and CDR2 SYGVQD (reference sequence). CDR3 DNA sequence: TGCGCCAGCAGTGGGGAAGGGCGTCAGTTCTTC. It is translated as CASSGEGRQFF.

The CDR3 protein is CASGAGLNTEAFF. The CDR3, as DNA: TGTGCTAGTGGCGCGGGGTTGAACACTGAAGCTTTCTTT. This chain links TRBV12-5 with TRBJ1-1; D is unresolved. Germline V gives CDR1 LGHNT, CDR2 FRNRAP. V lost 6 bases and J lost 0, with 8 bases in between. The CDR3 has 13 residues.

The chain is built from TRBV6-6 and TRBJ2-7, with TRBD1 identical over 11 bases. The CDR3 spans 15 residues. V lost 0 bases to trimming and J lost 7 bases; unmatched junction nucleotides: 5. Germline lookup yields CDR1 MNHNY and CDR2 SVGAGI (reference sequence). CDR3 DNA sequence: TGTGCCAGCAGTTACTCAGGACAGGGGGCGCGAGAGCAGTACTTC. Translation gives CASSYSGQGAREQYF.

The chain recombines TRBV10-1 with TRBJ2-7, with 7 bases lining up with TRBD1. Germline V gives CDR1 WNHNN, CDR2 SYGVQD (reference sequence). This CDR3 is built from 12 residues. V gave up 8 bases and J gave up 2 bases; unmatched junction bases: 3. The CDR3 protein is CASGDSPYEQYF. For the CDR3, the DNA is TGCGCCAGCGGGGACAGCCCCTACGAGCAGTACTTC.

This clone appeared a few times. The chain combines TRBV29-1 with TRBJ1-5; D call uncertain. Trimming left V 4 bases short and J 2 bases short, with 6 bases between. CDR1 and CDR2 from the germline V gene are SQVTM and ANQGSEA. The CDR3 is 12 residues long. The CDR3 coding sequence is TGCAGCGTTGGGGATGGCAATCAGCCCCAGCATTTT. This encodes CSVGDGNQPQHF.

The V call is TRBV2, the J call TRBJ1-5; maybe TRBD1 (6 bases). Per germline, CDR1 SNHLY and CDR2 FYNNEI. Trimming stripped 5 bases from V and 0 bases from J, with 20 bases between. CDR3 length equals 18 residues. CDR3 amino acids: CASSYSPGHVDSNQPQHF. As DNA, the CDR3 is TGTGCCAGCAGTTACAGTCCGGGACACGTCGATAGCAATCAGCCCCAGCATTTT.

In nucleotides, the CDR3 is TGCGCCAGCAGTCATACTAGCGGGAGCTCCTACGAGCAGTACTTC. It codes for CASSHTSGSSYEQYF. This chain connects TRBV10-2 to TRBJ2-7, with TRBD2 identical over 11 bases. CDR1 WSHSY and CDR2 SAAADI come from the germline V gene. With V trimmed by 5 bases and J by 0 bases, 3 bases remained unmatched. The CDR3 spans 15 residues.

The chain recombines TRBV9 with TRBJ2-5; TRBD2 agrees at 8 bases. Unmatched junction bases numbered 7, after V lost 9 bases and J lost 3 bases. The CDR3 runs 13 residues. The germline CDR1 and CDR2 sequences are SGDLS and YYNGEE. CDR3 sequence reads: CAKPWRGEETQYF. The CDR3 region has the DNA TGTGCCAAACCGTGGCGGGGGGAAGAGACCCAGTACTTC.

The genes are TRBV18 and TRBJ1-1; D gene ambiguous. Germline V gene data show CDR1 as KGHSH and CDR2 as LQKENI. Between the trimmed V and J ends, which lost 4 bases and 2 bases, there was a span of 8 bases. There are 13 residues in the CDR3. CDR3 DNA: TGTGCCAGCTCACAGCAAGAAAACACTGAAGCTTTCTTT. Its protein is CASSQQENTEAFF.

J is TRBJ2-3 and V is TRBV2, with 9 nucleotides matching TRBD2. The CDR3 consists of 15 residues. In germline, CDR1 is SNHLY, CDR2 FYNNEI. V gave up 6 bases and J gave up 9 bases; unmatched junction bases: 13. CDR3 protein: CASSAAGTSIKTQYF. In DNA form, the CDR3 reads TGTGCCAGCAGCGCTGCCGGGACTAGCATCAAGACGCAGTATTTT.

V and J are TRBV6-6 and TRBJ1-5; D is unresolved. The CDR3 loop spans 14 amino acids. Germline V CDR1 and CDR2: MNHNY, SVGAGI (reference sequence). V was pared by 2 bases and J by 0 bases, with 5 bases between. The CDR3 here is CASSYPNSNQPQHF. CDR3 in DNA: TGTGCCAGCAGTTACCCCAATAGCAATCAGCCCCAGCATTTT.

V usage is TRBV27 and J usage is TRBJ1-1, with D uncertain. CDR3 size: 15 residues. Germline V gives CDR1 MNHEY, CDR2 SMNVEV (reference sequence). Trimming cost V 0 bases and J 0 bases, with 8 bases left between them. Written as DNA, the CDR3 is TGTGCCAGCAGTTTATCCCGGGTTATGAACACTGAAGCTTTCTTT. Translation gives CASSLSRVMNTEAFF.

The chain couples TRBV7-9 to TRBJ2-5; 7 bases map to TRBD1. Germline loops: CDR1 SEHNR, CDR2 FQNEAQ (reference sequence). This CDR3 is built from 15 residues. The junction had 6 bases not matched to a gene; V was cut back by 4 bases and J by 1 base. CDR3 loop: CASSYPRDSQETQYF. The CDR3 DNA reads TGTGCCAGCAGCTACCCCAGGGACAGCCAAGAGACCCAGTACTTC.

The chain joins TRBV7-9 to TRBJ2-5, with D perhaps TRBD1 (5 bases). The J call may be incorrect, as the DNA end agrees better with TRBJ2-7. The length of the CDR3 is 13 residues. Germline V gene data show CDR1 as SEHNR and CDR2 as FQNEAQ (reference sequence). CDR3 sequence: CASSLQGLYEQYF. For the CDR3, the DNA is TGTGCCAGCAGCTTACAGGGCCTCTACGAGCAGTACTTC.

This clone was picked up a small number of times. The CDR3 sequence: CASRYRDRGKGYGYTF. The CDR3 coding sequence is TGTGCCAGCAGATACCGGGACAGGGGGAAAGGCTATGGCTACACCTTC. The J gene is TRBJ1-2, the V gene TRBV11-2, with 11 bases lining up with TRBD1. CDR3 length equals 16 residues. Germline V gene data show CDR1 as SGHAT and CDR2 as FQNNGV. V lost 6 bases, J lost 4 bases, and 10 bases stayed unmatched.

This clone was observed a single time. The CDR3 protein is CASSPGTGTNYGYTF. The CDR3 DNA follows: TGTGCCAGCAGTCCCGGGACAGGGACGAACTATGGCTACACCTTC. This chain joins TRBV6-4 and TRBJ1-2; 9 nucleotides match TRBD1. The CDR3 extends over 15 amino acids. Germline CDR1 and CDR2: MRHNA and SNTAGT. Trimming cost V 5 bases and J 2 bases; bases outside gene matches: 6.

This clone showed up just once. The V gene is TRBV7-2, the J gene TRBJ2-7, with 13 bases identical to TRBD2. J gave up 4 bases and V 5 bases, and 8 bases lay outside the gene matches. The CDR3 totals 16 residues. Germline CDR1 and CDR2: SGHTA and FQGNSA. CDR3 in DNA: TGTGCCAGCAGCCACCTCCGGACTAGCGGGAGTTACGAGCAGTACTTC. Protein product: CASSHLRTSGSYEQYF.

The V gene is TRBV6-1, the J gene TRBJ1-1; D call uncertain. Deletions cut 0 bases from V and 4 bases from J, with 12 bases between. Per the germline V gene, CDR1 is MNHNS and CDR2 is SASEGT. There are 15 residues in the CDR3. CDR3 nucleotide sequence: TGTGCCAGCAGTGAAGCACGGGCCAGGACCACTGAAGCTTTCTTT. This codes for CASSEARARTTEAFF.